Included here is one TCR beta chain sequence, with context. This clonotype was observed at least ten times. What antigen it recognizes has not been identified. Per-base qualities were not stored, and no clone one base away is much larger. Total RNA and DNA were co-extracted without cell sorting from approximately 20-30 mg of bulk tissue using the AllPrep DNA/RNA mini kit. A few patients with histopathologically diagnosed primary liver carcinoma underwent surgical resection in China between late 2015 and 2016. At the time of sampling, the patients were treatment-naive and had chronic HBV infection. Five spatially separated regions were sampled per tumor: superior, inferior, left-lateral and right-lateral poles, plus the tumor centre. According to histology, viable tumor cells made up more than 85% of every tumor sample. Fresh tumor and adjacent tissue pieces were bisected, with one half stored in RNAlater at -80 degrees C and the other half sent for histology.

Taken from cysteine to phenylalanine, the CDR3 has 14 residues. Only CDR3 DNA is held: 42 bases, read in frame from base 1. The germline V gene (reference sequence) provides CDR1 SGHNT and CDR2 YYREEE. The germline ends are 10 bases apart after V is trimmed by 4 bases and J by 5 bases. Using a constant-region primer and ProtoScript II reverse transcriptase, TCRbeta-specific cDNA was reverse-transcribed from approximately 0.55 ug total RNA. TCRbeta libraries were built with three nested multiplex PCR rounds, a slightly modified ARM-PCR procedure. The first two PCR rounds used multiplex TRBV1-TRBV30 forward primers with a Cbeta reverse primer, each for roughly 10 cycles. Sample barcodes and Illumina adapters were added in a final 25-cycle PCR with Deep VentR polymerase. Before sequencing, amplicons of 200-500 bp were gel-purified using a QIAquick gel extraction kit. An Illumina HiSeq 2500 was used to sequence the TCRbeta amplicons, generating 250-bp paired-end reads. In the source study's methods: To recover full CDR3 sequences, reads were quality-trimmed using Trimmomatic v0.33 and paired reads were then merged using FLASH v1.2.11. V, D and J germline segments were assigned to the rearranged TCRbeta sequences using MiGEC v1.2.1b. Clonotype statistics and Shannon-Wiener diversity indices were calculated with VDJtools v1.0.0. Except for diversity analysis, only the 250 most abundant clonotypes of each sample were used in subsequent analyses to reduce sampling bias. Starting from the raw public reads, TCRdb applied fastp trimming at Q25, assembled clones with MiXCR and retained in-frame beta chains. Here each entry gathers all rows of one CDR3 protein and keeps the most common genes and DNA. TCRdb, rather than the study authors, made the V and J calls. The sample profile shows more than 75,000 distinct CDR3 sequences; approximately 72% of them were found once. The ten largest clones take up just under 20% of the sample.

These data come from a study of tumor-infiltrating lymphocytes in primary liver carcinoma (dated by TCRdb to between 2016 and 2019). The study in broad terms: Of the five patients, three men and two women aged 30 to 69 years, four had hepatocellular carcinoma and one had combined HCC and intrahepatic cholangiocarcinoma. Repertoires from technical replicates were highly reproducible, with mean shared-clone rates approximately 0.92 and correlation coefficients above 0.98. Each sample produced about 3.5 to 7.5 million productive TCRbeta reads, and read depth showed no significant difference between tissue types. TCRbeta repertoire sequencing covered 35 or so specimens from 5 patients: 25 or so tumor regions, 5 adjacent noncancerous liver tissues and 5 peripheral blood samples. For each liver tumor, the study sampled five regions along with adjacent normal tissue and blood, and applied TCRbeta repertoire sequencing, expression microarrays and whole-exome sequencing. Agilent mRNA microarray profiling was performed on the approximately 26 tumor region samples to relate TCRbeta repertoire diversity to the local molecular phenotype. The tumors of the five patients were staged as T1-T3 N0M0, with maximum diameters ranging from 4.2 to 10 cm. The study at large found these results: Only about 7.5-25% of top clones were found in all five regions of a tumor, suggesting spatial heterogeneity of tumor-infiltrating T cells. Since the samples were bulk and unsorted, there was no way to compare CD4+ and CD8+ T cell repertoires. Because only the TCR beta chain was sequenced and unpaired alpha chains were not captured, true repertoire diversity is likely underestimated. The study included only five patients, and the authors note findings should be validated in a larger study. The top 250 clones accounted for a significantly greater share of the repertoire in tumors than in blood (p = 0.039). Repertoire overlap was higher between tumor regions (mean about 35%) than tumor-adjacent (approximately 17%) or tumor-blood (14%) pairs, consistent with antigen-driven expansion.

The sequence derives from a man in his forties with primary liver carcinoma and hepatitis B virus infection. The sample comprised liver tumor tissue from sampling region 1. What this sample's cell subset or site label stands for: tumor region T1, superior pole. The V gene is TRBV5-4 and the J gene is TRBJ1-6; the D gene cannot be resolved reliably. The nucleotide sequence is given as TGTGCCAGCAGCCAGCCGATGAATAATTCACCCCTCCACTTT. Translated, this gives CASSQPMNNSPLHF.